This TCR beta chain was documented in a study of OX40 agonist ivuxolimab in advanced cancers. As for the study in general: Patients assigned to dose escalation were diagnosed with hepatocellular carcinoma, melanoma, renal cell or head and neck cancer.

This clone was counted once. Its antigen remains unidentified. General study points: Expansion of clones was among the lowest in partial responders at 0.1-3.0 mg/kg.

The germline gives CDR1 LNHDA, CDR2 SQIVND (reference sequence). The CDR3 spans 14 residues. V gave up 5 bases and J gave up 4 bases; unmatched junction bases: 7. Sequenced by immunoSEQ multiplex PCR; TCRdb stores in-frame clones only, minus some. The sample carries about 12,000 clones, about 81% recorded once. V is TRBV19 and J is TRBJ2-7; 8 bases agree with TRBD1. The sequencing used CD4+ or CD8+ T cells sorted from blood, collected in a trial of the OX40 agonist ivuxolimab. The sequence was obtained from an adult with an advanced solid tumor such as melanoma, head and neck, liver or kidney cancer. Here the CDR3 DNA reads TGTGCCAGTAGTTCCGGGACAGGAAAATACGAGCAGTACTTC. It yields the protein CASSSGTGKYEQYF.